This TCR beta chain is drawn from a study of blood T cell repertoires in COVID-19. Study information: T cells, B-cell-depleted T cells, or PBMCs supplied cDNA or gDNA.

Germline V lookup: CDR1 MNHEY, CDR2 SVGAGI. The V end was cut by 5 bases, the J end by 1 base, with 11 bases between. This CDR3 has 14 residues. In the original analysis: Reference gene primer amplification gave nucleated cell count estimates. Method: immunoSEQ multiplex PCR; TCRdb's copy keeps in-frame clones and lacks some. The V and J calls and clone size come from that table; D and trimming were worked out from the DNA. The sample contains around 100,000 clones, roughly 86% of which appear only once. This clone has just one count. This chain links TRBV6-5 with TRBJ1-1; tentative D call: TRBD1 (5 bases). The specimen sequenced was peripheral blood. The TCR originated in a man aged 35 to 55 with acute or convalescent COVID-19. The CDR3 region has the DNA TGTGCCAGCAGTACCCCAGACAGGAACACTGAAGCTTTCTTT. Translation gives CASSTPDRNTEAFF.